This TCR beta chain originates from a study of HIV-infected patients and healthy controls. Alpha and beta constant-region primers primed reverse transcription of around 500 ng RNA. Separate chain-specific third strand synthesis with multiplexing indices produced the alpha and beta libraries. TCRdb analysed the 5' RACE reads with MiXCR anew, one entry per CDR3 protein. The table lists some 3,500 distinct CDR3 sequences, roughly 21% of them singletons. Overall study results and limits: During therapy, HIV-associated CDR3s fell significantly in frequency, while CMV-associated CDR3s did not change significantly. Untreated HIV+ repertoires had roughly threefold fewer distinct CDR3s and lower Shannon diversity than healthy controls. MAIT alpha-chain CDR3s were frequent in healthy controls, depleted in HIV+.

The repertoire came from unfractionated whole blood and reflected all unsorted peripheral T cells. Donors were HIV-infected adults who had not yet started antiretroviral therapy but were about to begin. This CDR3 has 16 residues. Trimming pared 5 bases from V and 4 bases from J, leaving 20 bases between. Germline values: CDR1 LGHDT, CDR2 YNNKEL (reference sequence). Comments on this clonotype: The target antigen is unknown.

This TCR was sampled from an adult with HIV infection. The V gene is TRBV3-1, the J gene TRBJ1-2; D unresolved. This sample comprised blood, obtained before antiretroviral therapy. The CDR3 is CASSSRRGNRTYGYTF. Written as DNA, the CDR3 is TGTGCCAGCAGCTCTCGGCGTGGGAACCGGACCTATGGCTACACCTTC.